This TCR beta chain originates from a study of radiation and T cells in renal cell carcinoma (dated by TCRdb to the early 2020s). Context from the whole study: Samples were obtained from a clinical trial, in which 15 Gy stereotactic body radiation therapy was delivered to primary renal cell carcinomas and nephrectomy was performed 4 weeks later. A total of roughly 4 million unique CDR3 nucleotide sequences, encoding 2.5 million to 3 million unique CDR3 amino acid sequences, were found across all 55 or so samples. In total, about 50 samples underwent TCR beta sequencing: about 25 tumors plus 27 peripheral blood samples. The paper's findings and limits, for the study overall: Top tumor clonotypes rose in blood from baseline to 2 weeks post-radiation, then contracted by 4 weeks, suggesting transient expansion of tumor-resident clones. Tracking of blood repertoire dynamics stopped at three to four weeks after treatment, with no follow-up past that point. Because pretreatment tumor biopsies were not available, the baseline intratumoral presence of clonotypes could not be determined. The single-armed trial design could not address effects of radiation dose or scheduling on the TCR repertoire.

TCR beta libraries were generated from genomic DNA with the immunoSEQ kit, following the manufacturer's recommendations. To prepare the libraries, a first multiplex PCR with proprietary primers was run, followed by a second PCR that added unique barcodes, and a bead cleanup was done after each round. Each sample batch included a kit-provided positive control reaction and a negative control reaction. The final libraries were assessed on an Agilent 4200 TapeStation D1000 ScreenTape, pooled by volume, and quantified by qPCR. Sequencing ran on an Illumina NextSeq500 with a MidOutput 150-cycle cartridge, using 156 Read1 and 15 Index1 cycles with kit custom primers. The pooled library was loaded at roughly 0.9 pM with around 20% PhiX control spiked in. Under the source paper's analysis protocol: Vendor-processed data were analyzed in R, and a clonotype was defined as all T cells sharing the same CDR3 nucleotide sequence. In the clone abundance analyses, frequencies were normalized to the 10,000 most abundant clones in each sample. Public T cell clones, which averaged fewer than five per sample, were excluded before analysis. Tumor-enriched and baseline blood-enriched clonotypes were defined by at least a 32-fold difference in abundance between compartments. Clonotypes expanded or contracted between blood time points were identified with a beta-binomial differential abundance model. Tumor-blood repertoire similarity was measured with the Baroni-Urbani and Buser coefficient, and group comparisons used two-tailed Wilcoxon tests in R. TCRdb re-hosts the immuneACCESS table, in-frame sequences only. Its copies lack some clones; in the studies checked, an unresolved V gene accounts for under half of them, and the cause for the rest is not known. The D gene and trimming were derived from the DNA, and the V and J assignments and clone size from that table. This sample holds some 75,000 clones; around 76% were observed only once. Of the sample, almost 6% falls within the top ten clones.

Taken from cysteine to phenylalanine, the CDR3 has 11 residues. The kept DNA is CDR3 alone, 33 bases in frame from the first base. The trim is 7 bases for V and 7 bases for J, with a gap of 10 bases between the germline ends. Per the germline V gene, MGHDK is the CDR1 and SYGVNS is the CDR2. In the case of this clone: The antigen it recognizes is unknown. No much larger clone is present one base from it, and per-base qualities are unavailable.

The intended sense of this specimen's time point label: blood 2 weeks post-SBRT. Per the publication, the treatment or condition label means: 15 Gy SBRT to primary tumor, nephrectomy 4 weeks later. To follow tumor-enriched clonotypes, peripheral blood was collected serially from radiation-treated patients at baseline and again at 2 weeks and 4 weeks after SBRT. Every patient's renal cell carcinoma showed clear cell pathology. The QIAamp DNA Blood Mini Kit (Qiagen) was used to prepare genomic DNA for TCR sequencing. Only samples passing all quality control checks were included in the analyses. The sequence links TRBV25-1 to TRBJ1-2; the D gene is perhaps TRBD1, from 6 matching bases. The specimen was blood, collected from a patient whose treatment included radiotherapy and nephrectomy. This clonotype was sampled from a man aged 55 to 70 with renal cell carcinoma. The CDR3 protein sequence reads: CASIGGSGYTF. In nucleotide form, the sequence is TGTGCCAGCATAGGGGGGTCTGGCTACACCTTC.